The present entry profiles one T cell receptor beta chain with its context. The antigen remains unidentified. There are 15 residues in the CDR3. This record comes from a study of T cells in localized non-small cell lung cancer. Overall study findings and caveats: Prolonged overall survival went with higher T cell density in the blood. Heterogeneity cannot be ruled out, as sequencing used one tumor region only. Of the top 100 tumor clones, median roughly 55 were in adjacent lung, 25 to 30 among its top 100. There was higher T cell clonality in uninvolved adjacent lung than in tumor, and it was highest there.

Generated by immunoSEQ multiplex PCR, the TCRdb table keeps only in-frame clones and is missing some. The sample consists of about a thousand clones, 15% to 20% of them appearing once. The starting material was lung tumor tissue, obtained before any cancer treatment. The TCR comes from a man aged 40-75 years with stage II squamous cell lung carcinoma. The V gene is TRBV1, the J gene TRBJ2-1; the table calls TRBD2, which could not be checked here. TRBV1 is reported as a pseudogene. This CDR3 reads CASSQTSGRYNEQFF. The CDR3 nucleotides read TGCGCCAGCAGCCAGACTAGCGGGAGATACAATGAGCAGTTCTTC.